This TCR beta chain derives from a study of T cell responses to AZD1222 COVID-19 vaccine. A word on this clone: The antigen is not known.

V lost 5 bases, J lost 7 bases, and 7 bases stayed unmatched. Looked up from germline, CDR1 is SEHNR and CDR2 is FQNEAQ (reference sequence). This CDR3 has 14 amino acids. Study-level results: Among the donors, most were white British and more were female, and clonal diversity was possibly underestimated.

Sequenced by immunoSEQ multiplex PCR; TCRdb stores in-frame clones only, minus some. The repertoire consists of approximately 150,000 clones, with roughly 90% occurring once and the leading ten covering roughly 1.5%. Second-dose timings of about 4 or about 12 weeks were pooled. The V and J genes are TRBV7-9 and TRBJ1-2; 10 bases agree with TRBD1. The source was peripheral blood, collected 28 days after the second AZD1222 dose. The TCR originated in an adult who received the AZD1222 COVID-19 vaccine. Written as DNA, the CDR3 is TGTGCCAGCAGCGTTAGACAGGGGGCGACTGGCTACACCTTC. This codes for CASSVRQGATGYTF.